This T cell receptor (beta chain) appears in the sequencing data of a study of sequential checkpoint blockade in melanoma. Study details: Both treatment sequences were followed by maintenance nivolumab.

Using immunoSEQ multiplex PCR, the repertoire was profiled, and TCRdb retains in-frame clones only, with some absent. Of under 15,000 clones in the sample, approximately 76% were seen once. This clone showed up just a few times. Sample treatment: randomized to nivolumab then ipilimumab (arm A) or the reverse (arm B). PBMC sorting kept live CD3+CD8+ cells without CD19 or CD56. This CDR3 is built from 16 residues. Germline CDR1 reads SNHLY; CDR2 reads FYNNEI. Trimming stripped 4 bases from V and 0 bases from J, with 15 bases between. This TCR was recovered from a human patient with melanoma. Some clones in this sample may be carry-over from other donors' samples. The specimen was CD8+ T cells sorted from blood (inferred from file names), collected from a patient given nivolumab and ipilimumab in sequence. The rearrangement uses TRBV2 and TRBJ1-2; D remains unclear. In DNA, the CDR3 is TGTGCCAGCAGTGGCGGGTCCAAAGTTGCTAACTATGGCTACACCTTC. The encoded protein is CASSGGSKVANYGYTF. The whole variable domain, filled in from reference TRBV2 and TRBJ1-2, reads EPEVTQTPSHQVTQMGQEVILRCVPISNHLYFYWYRQILGQKVEFLVSFYNNEISEKSEIFDDQFSVERPDGSNFTLKIRSTKLEDSAMYFCASSGGSKVANYGYTFGSGTRLTVV.